This TCR beta chain comes out of a study of blood T cell repertoires in COVID-19. TCRdb's table, derived via immunoSEQ multiplex PCR, lists solely in-frame clones and lacks some. The sample holds 95,000 to 150,000 clones; about nine tenths are singletons and the top ten take less than 30%. Sequencing was done on a sample of peripheral blood. The clonotype originates from a woman in her seventies with acute or convalescent COVID-19.

CDR3 sequence: CASSLAGTGAGNTIYF. CDR3 sequence (DNA): TGCGCCAGCAGCTTGGCCGGGACAGGGGCTGGAAACACCATATATTTT. The chain employs TRBV5-1 and TRBJ1-3; 10 bases are shared with TRBD1. Trimming cost V 0 bases and J 2 bases; bases outside gene matches: 2. CDR1 and CDR2 from the germline V gene are SGHRS and YFSETQ. The CDR3 covers 16 residues.